Described below is a single T cell receptor (beta chain) sequence and its context. CDR3 size: 13 residues. CDR1 is SGHDT and CDR2 is YYEEEE in the germline V gene. With V trimmed by 4 bases and J by 5 bases, 3 bases remained unmatched. TCRdb's copy holds only in-frame clones and misses some; the assay was immunoSEQ multiplex PCR. Counted here are some 31,000 clones, roughly 91% occurring once; the ten biggest clones make up approximately 3.6%. The data derive from a study of T cell changes during pregnancy in multiple sclerosis. The V gene is TRBV5-6, the J gene TRBJ1-1; 9 bases line up with TRBD1. Sequencing was performed on CD8+ T cells from peripheral blood mononuclear cells, taken in the second trimester of pregnancy. This sequence originates from a female donor in good health, enrolled as a control in a pregnancy study. CDR3 sequence (DNA): TGTGCCAGCAGCCCCGGGACAGGGACTGAAGCTTTCTTT. Translated, it gives CASSPGTGTEAFF.